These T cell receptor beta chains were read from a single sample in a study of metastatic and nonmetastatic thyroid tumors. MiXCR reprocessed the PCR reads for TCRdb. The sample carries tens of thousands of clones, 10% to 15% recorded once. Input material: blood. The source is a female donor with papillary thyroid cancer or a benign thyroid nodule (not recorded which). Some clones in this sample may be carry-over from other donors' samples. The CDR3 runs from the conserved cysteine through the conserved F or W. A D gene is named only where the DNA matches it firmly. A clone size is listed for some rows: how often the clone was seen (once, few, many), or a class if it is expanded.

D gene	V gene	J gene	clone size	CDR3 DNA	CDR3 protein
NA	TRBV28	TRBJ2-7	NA	TGTGCCAGCATTTTACCTTGGAGCTCCTACGAGCAGTACTTC	CASILPWSSYEQYF
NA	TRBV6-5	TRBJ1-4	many	TGTGCCAGCAGTTACTCGTTGGGTAGCCAGGATGAAAAACTGTTTTTT	CASSYSLGSQDEKLFF
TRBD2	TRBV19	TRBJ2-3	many	TGTGCCAGTAGTAAACAAAAAATTAGCGGGATGGGTACAGATACGCAGTATTTT	CASSKQKISGMGTDTQYF
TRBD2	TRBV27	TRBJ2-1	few	TGTGCCAGCAGTCCTTGTGCGGGTCTAGCGGATAACAATGAGCAGTTCTTC	CASSPCAGLADNNEQFF
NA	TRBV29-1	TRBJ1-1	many	TGCAGCGTCGAAGTCCAGCTGAACACTGAAGCTTTCTTT	CSVEVQLNTEAFF
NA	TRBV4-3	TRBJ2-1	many	TGCGCCAGCAGCCAGGGACCTGAGACCGACCTTTACAATGAGCAGTTCTTC	CASSQGPETDLYNEQFF
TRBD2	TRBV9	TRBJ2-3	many	TGTGCCAGCAGCCCCCGGGGGGGCGACACAGATACGCAGTATTTT	CASSPRGGDTDTQYF
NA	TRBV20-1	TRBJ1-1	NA	TGCAGTGCCAATCTTAGGGAGACCACTGAAGCTTTCTTT	CSANLRETTEAFF
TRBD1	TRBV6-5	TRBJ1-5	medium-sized	TGTGCCAGCAGTTACTCGGGGACAGGGAACAATCAGCCCCAGCATTTT	CASSYSGTGNNQPQHF
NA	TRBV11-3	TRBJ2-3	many	TGTGCCAGCAGCTTAGAGTTTAGCCTAGCTATCACAGATACGCAGTATTTT	CASSLEFSLAITDTQYF
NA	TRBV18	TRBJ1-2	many	TGTGCCAGCTCACCAGGACAGAGCTATGGCTACACCTTC	CASSPGQSYGYTF
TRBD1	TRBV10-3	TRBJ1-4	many	TGTGCCATCAGAACGGGGGACAGACCCAATGAAAAACTGTTTTTT	CAIRTGDRPNEKLFF
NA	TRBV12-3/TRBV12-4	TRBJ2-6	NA	TGCGCCAGCAGTATCTCCTCTGGGGCCAACGTCCTGACTTTC	CASSISSGANVLTF
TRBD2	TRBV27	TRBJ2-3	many	TGTGCCAGCAGTTTCCAGCGGGGGGTAACAGATACGCAGTATTTT	CASSFQRGVTDTQYF
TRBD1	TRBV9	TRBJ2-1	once	TGTGCCAGCAGCGTAGTTGGGACAGGGCTTGAGCAGTTCTTC	CASSVVGTGLEQFF
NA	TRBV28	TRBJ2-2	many	TGTGCCAGCAGGCCGCAGGGGACCCCCGGGTCCGGGGAGCTGTTTTTT	CASRPQGTPGSGELFF
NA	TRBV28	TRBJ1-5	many	TGTGCCAGCAAGGGTGTAGTGATTCAGCCCCAGCATTTT	CASKGVVIQPQHF
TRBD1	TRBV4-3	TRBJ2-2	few	TGCGCCAGCAGCCGAGTGACAGGGACCACCGGGGAGCTGCTTTTT	CASSRVTGTTGELLF
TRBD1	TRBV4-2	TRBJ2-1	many	TGTGCCAGCAGCCTAGGAATCGGGACAGGGGCTAACAATGAGCAGTTCTTC	CASSLGIGTGANNEQFF
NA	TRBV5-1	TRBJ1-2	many	TGCGCCAGCAGCTCCCGGGACGGGGGATTTAACTATGGCTACACCTTC	CASSSRDGGFNYGYTF
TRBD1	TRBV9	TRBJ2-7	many	TGTGCCAGCAATCGACAGGGAATAGACGAGCAGTACTTC	CASNRQGIDEQYF
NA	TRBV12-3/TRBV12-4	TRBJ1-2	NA	TGTGCCAGCAGGAAGAGAGGGAGAACCAACTATGGCTACACCTTC	CASRKRGRTNYGYTF
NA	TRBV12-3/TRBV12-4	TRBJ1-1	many	TGTGCCAGCAGTCCTACGGTGAACACTGAAGCTTTCTTT	CASSPTVNTEAFF
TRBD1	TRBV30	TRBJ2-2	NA	TGTGCCACCAAGCCAGGGACAGGGGTTGTCACCGGGGAGCTGTTTTTT	CATKPGTGVVTGELFF
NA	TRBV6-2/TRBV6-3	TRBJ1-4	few	TGTGCCAGCAGTGACGGACTAATGGGGGAGAAACTGTTTTTT	CASSDGLMGEKLFF
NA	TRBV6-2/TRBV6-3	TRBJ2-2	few	TGTGCCACCCGGGGGCAGGGAGACACCGGGGAGCTGTTTTTT	CATRGQGDTGELFF
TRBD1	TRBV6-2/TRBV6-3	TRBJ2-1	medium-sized	TGTGCCAGCAGTGCAATCACAGGGGACATTTACAATGAGCAGTTCTTC	CASSAITGDIYNEQFF
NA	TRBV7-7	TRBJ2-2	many	TGTGCCGGCGGGGTAAACGGGGAGCTGTTTTTT	CAGGVNGELFF
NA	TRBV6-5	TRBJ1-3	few	TGTGCCAGCAGTCCCCCGCCAGGGACCCACTCTGGAAACACCATATATTTT	CASSPPPGTHSGNTIYF
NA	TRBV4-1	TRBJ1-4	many	TGCGCCAGCCGGGGAGGGGCAGTGTCTAATGAAAAACTGTTTTTT	CASRGGAVSNEKLFF
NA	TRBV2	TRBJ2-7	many	TGTGCCAGCATTAACTCTGATTCCTACGAGCAGTACTTC	CASINSDSYEQYF
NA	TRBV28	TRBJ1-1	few	TGTGCCAGCAGTTTTCTGGGCCTTGAAGCTTTCTTT	CASSFLGLEAFF
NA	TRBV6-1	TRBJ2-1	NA	TGTGCCAGCAGTGCAATCGCAGGGGACATTTACAATGAGCGGTTCTTC	CASSAIAGDIYNERFF
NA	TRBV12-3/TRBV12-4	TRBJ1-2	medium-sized	TGTGCCAGCAGTTTTGGAGACCCGGTTGGAGGCTACACCTTC	CASSFGDPVGGYTF
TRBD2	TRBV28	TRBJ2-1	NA	TGTGCCAGACTCCCACGACTAGCGGGATACAATGAGCAGTTCTTC	CARLPRLAGYNEQFF
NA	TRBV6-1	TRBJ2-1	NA	TGTGCCAGCAGTGACGGGGGCGATTACAATGAGCAGTTCTTC	CASSDGGDYNEQFF
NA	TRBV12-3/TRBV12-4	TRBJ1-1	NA	TGTGCCAGCAGTTTCGGGGTTGGGAGGGCTTTCTTT	CASSFGVGRAFF
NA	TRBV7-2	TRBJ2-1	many	TGTGCCAGCAGCCAGGGTAATGAGCAGTTCTTC	CASSQGNEQFF
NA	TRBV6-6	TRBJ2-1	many	TGTGCCAGCAGTTACTCGATGCGAAGCAATGAGCAGTTCTTC	CASSYSMRSNEQFF
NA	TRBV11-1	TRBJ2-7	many	TGTGCCAGCAGCCCCCGTGGGGAGCGGGCTTCCTACGAGCAGTACTTC	CASSPRGERASYEQYF
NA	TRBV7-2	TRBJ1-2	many	TGTGCCAGCAGCTTACTCTTCCAGGAACGCACCTTC	CASSLLFQERTF